This TCR beta chain came from a study of blood T cell repertoires in COVID-19. Study as a whole: COVID-19 samples from acute and convalescent phases originated in the United States, Italy and Spain. PBMCs, B-cell-depleted T cells, or T cells were the source of the cDNA or gDNA that made up the material.

The CDR3 totals 13 residues. Germline V gene data show CDR1 as SNHLY and CDR2 as FYNNEI. V lost 3 bases and J lost 1, with 7 bases in between. Source study methods: Counts of nucleated cells, estimated from reference gene primer amplification, were obtained. The repertoire was sequenced with immunoSEQ multiplex PCR; TCRdb's copy has only in-frame clones and lacks some. V and J calls and clone size are those listed in that table; D and trimming were worked out from the DNA. The sample lists around 97,000 clones, almost 85% occurring once. Source material: peripheral blood. V is TRBV2 and J is TRBJ2-7; D perhaps matches TRBD1 (5 bases). This receptor was taken from a man between 65 and 85 years old with acute or convalescent COVID-19. The CDR3 sequence: CASSEGQSYEQYF. CDR3 DNA sequence: TGTGCCAGCAGTGAGGGGCAGTCCTACGAGCAGTACTTC.